The 24 T cell receptor beta chains below were found in one sample sequenced in a study of cytomegalovirus exposure and HLA in healthy donors. Generated by immunoSEQ multiplex PCR, the TCRdb table keeps only in-frame clones and is missing some. Here the sample spans about 110,000 clones, about 85% being singletons. Input material: PBMCs. The receptors were gathered from a woman between 18 and 29 years old in good health and CMV-seronegative.

This chain joins TRBV25-1 and TRBJ2-3; D uncertain. The ends were cut back, 3 bases at V and 0 bases at J, with 10 bases in the middle. The CDR3 runs to 15 residues. Germline V lookup: CDR1 MGHDK, CDR2 SYGVNS. CDR3 bases: TGTGCCAGCAGTGAGGTCTCCACAAGCACAGATACGCAGTATTTT. Translation: CASSEVSTSTDTQYF. The full variable domain, completed using reference TRBV25-1 and TRBJ2-3, is EADIYQTPRYLVIGTGKKITLECSQTMGHDKMYWYQQDPGMELHLIHYSYGVNSTEKGDLSSESTVSRIRTEHFPLTLESARPSHTSQYLCASSEVSTSTDTQYFGPGTRLTVL.

This chain connects TRBV9 to TRBJ2-1, with D maybe TRBD1 (6 bases). The CDR3 length is 16 residues. V lost 3 bases to trimming and J lost 0 bases, with 13 bases between them. CDR1 is SGDLS and CDR2 is YYNGEE in the germline V gene. The CDR3 coding sequence is TGTGCCAGCAGCGCTAGGGGGTATAGCTCCTACAATGAGCAGTTCTTC. Translation gives CASSARGYSSYNEQFF.

V gene TRBV6-6 combines with J gene TRBJ1-5; D may be TRBD1 (5 bases). This CDR3 comprises 15 residues. Trimming took off 5 bases at V and 0 bases at J, with 11 bases between the two ends. Germline lookup yields CDR1 MNHNY and CDR2 SVGAGI (reference sequence). Here the CDR3 DNA reads TGTGCCAGCAGTCGGGGACTAGATAGCAATCAGCCCCAGCATTTT. This gives the protein CASSRGLDSNQPQHF.

This chain uses TRBV27 with TRBJ2-3, with 9 bases matching TRBD1. The germline V gene has CDR1 MNHEY and CDR2 SMNVEV (reference sequence). The V segment lost 4 bases and the J segment 1 base; nucleotides outside the gene matches: 12. This CDR3 region has 18 residues. The CDR3 coding sequence is TGTGCCAGCAGTTCGGGACAGGGAGGAGGGGTCGGCACAGATACGCAGTATTTT. Translating gives CASSSGQGGGVGTDTQYF.

This chain joins TRBV10-3 and TRBJ1-1; D may be TRBD1 (5 bases). CDR3 size: 14 residues. Germline values: CDR1 ENHRY, CDR2 SYGVKD. The ends were cut back, 3 bases at V and 4 bases at J, with 12 bases in the middle. This CDR3 reads CAISEQEGGTEAFF. CDR3 in DNA: TGTGCCATCAGTGAACAGGAGGGCGGCACTGAAGCTTTCTTT.

In nucleotides, the CDR3 is TGCAGCGTGCACTCTCTGGCGGCGGGGAATGGCTACACCTTC. This encodes CSVHSLAAGNGYTF. This chain joins TRBV29-1 and TRBJ1-2; D not resolved. The CDR3 covers 14 residues. Germline V gives CDR1 SQVTM, CDR2 ANQGSEA. V was clipped by 6 bases and J by 6 bases, with 20 bases between them.

V usage is TRBV4-2 and J usage is TRBJ1-3; 9 bases line up with TRBD1. J was trimmed by 4 bases and V by 4 bases; bases with no gene match: 8. CDR1 and CDR2 from the germline V gene are LGHNA and YNFKEQ. CDR3 length: 16 amino acids. The DNA for the CDR3 is TGTGCCAGCAGCCTGGCCGGGACAGGGTCAGGAAACACCATATATTTT. This codes for CASSLAGTGSGNTIYF.

The DNA for the CDR3 is TGTGCCAGCAGTTGGGACAGGTCTTACGAGCAGTACTTC. Protein product: CASSWDRSYEQYF. This chain links TRBV27 with TRBJ2-7, with TRBD1 matching 8 bases. The V and J ends lost 4 bases and 4 bases, in that order; junction bases with no gene match: 3. Germline CDR1 reads MNHEY; CDR2 reads SMNVEV (reference sequence). The CDR3 is 13 residues long.

The J gene is TRBJ1-2, the V gene TRBV2; D not resolved. The germline CDR1 and CDR2 sequences are SNHLY and FYNNEI. The CDR3 loop spans 14 amino acids. Trimming took off 3 bases at V and 7 bases at J, with 15 bases between the two ends. In nucleotides, the CDR3 is TGTGCCAGCAGTGACCGGCAGGTCCTATCTGGCTACACCTTC. Translated, it gives CASSDRQVLSGYTF.

This chain uses TRBV18 with TRBJ2-1; the D gene is possibly TRBD1 (6 bases). The germline V gene encodes CDR1 KGHSH and CDR2 LQKENI. Trimming removed 4 bases from V and 8 bases from J, with 15 bases in between. The CDR3 sequence is 14 residues long. CDR3 in amino acids: CASSLQGNIDEQFF. The DNA for the CDR3 is TGTGCCAGCTCACTTCAGGGGAACATCGATGAGCAGTTCTTC.

The chain recombines TRBV6-1 with TRBJ1-1; D might be TRBD1 (5 bases). This CDR3 region has 15 residues. The germline gives CDR1 MNHNS, CDR2 SASEGT. V dropped 4 bases and J dropped 5 bases, with 17 bases sitting between them. CDR3 region: CASSALASGGTEAFF. CDR3 coding DNA: TGTGCCAGCAGTGCCCTCGCTTCGGGGGGGACTGAAGCTTTCTTT.

The rearrangement uses TRBV11-3 and TRBJ1-3; D might be TRBD1 (6 bases). Germline V gene lookup returns CDR1 SGHNT and CDR2 YENEEA. Trimming stripped 5 bases from V and 0 bases from J, with 8 bases between. This CDR3 comprises 14 residues. This chain's CDR3 is CASSAGASGNTIYF. In nucleotides, the CDR3 is TGTGCCAGCAGCGCAGGGGCCTCTGGAAACACCATATATTTT.

V is TRBV7-9 and J is TRBJ2-2, with D perhaps TRBD2 (6 bases). V was trimmed by 3 bases and J by 2 bases, leaving 10 bases between them. The CDR3 is 15 residues long. Germline V lookup: CDR1 SEHNR, CDR2 FQNEAQ (reference sequence). CDR3 amino acids: CASSLGGTNTGELFF. CDR3 sequence (DNA): TGTGCCAGCAGCTTGGGAGGAACCAACACCGGGGAGCTGTTTTTT.

The chain employs TRBV7-2 and TRBJ1-1; D perhaps matches TRBD1 (6 bases). CDR1 is SGHTA, CDR2 FQGNSA, per germline. Trimming took 5 bases from V and 1 from J, leaving 17 bases between them. This CDR3 has 16 residues. CDR3 in amino acids: CASSPLDRTRNTEAFF. DNA of the CDR3: TGTGCCAGCAGCCCCCTGGACAGAACCAGGAACACTGAAGCTTTCTTT.

The chain recombines TRBV5-6 with TRBJ2-7; 7 positions match TRBD1. Germline V lookup: CDR1 SGHDT, CDR2 YYEEEE. The trim removed 4 bases at V and 2 bases at J, leaving 9 bases unmatched. The CDR3 consists of 15 residues. CDR3: CASSLGQKLPYEQYF. The CDR3 region has the DNA TGTGCCAGCAGCCTGGGACAGAAGCTCCCCTACGAGCAGTACTTC. Variable domain in full (rest from reference TRBV5-6 and TRBJ2-7): DAGVTQSPTHLIKTRGQQVTLRCSPKSGHDTVSWYQQALGQGPQFIFQYYEEEERQRGNFPDRFSGHQFPNYSSELNVNALLLGDSALYLCASSLGQKLPYEQYFGPGTRLTVT.

The chain couples TRBV9 to TRBJ2-7, with 7 bases lining up with TRBD1. Germline trimming cut 3 bases from V and 3 bases from J; bases unmatched to any gene: 6. This CDR3 region has 14 residues. Germline V gene data show CDR1 as SGDLS and CDR2 as YYNGEE. This chain's CDR3 is CASSGIWDSYEQYF. The CDR3 bases are TGTGCCAGCAGCGGTATATGGGACAGCTACGAGCAGTACTTC.

The rearrangement uses TRBV6-6 and TRBJ1-4; 10 bases fit TRBD1. J lost 4 bases, V lost 2 bases, and 1 base had no gene match. The CDR3 extends over 15 amino acids. Germline assignment: CDR1 MNHNY and CDR2 SVGAGI (reference sequence). CDR3 amino acids: CASSYGTGDNEKLFF. The CDR3 DNA sequence: TGTGCCAGCAGTTACGGGACAGGGGATAATGAAAAACTGTTTTTT.

The chain carries TRBV29-1 and TRBJ1-5, with a weak D call TRBD1 (6 bases). The CDR3 is made up of 13 amino acids. Germline CDR1 reads SQVTM; CDR2 reads ANQGSEA. Trimming shortened V by 2 bases and J by 6 bases, and 11 bases separated the two germline ends. DNA for the CDR3: TGCAGCGTTGAATCGGGGGGCGGTCAGCCCCAGCATTTT. It translates to CSVESGGGQPQHF.

A note on this clone: Other nucleotide sequences in the sample specify the same CDR3. The chain links TRBV14 to TRBJ1-1; weak D call: TRBD1 (6 bases). Trimming shortened V by 5 bases and J by 1 base, and 8 bases separated the two germline ends. The germline gives CDR1 SGHDN, CDR2 FVKESK. The CDR3 runs 13 residues. CDR3 in amino acids: CASSLQGNTEAFF. CDR3 DNA: TGTGCCAGCAGCTTACAGGGGAACACTGAAGCTTTCTTT. Full variable domain (missing parts from reference TRBV14 and TRBJ1-1): EAGVTQFPSHSVIEKGQTVTLRCDPISGHDNLYWYRRVMGKEIKFLLHFVKESKQDESGMPNNRFLAERTGGTYSTLKVQPAELEDSGVYFCASSLQGNTEAFFGQGTRLTVV.

The chain employs TRBV2 and TRBJ2-7; D is uncertain. Trimming stripped 6 bases from V and 6 bases from J, with 9 bases between. The CDR3 contains 11 residues. In germline, CDR1 is SNHLY, CDR2 FYNNEI. CDR3 sequence reads: CASSHPGEQYF. DNA for the CDR3: TGTGCCAGCAGCCACCCGGGCGAGCAGTACTTC.

The gene calls are TRBV9 and TRBJ1-4; tentatively, D is TRBD1 (6 bases). The germline gives CDR1 SGDLS, CDR2 YYNGEE. This CDR3 contains 16 residues. Trimming stripped 3 bases from V and 0 bases from J, with 12 bases between. The CDR3 DNA reads TGTGCCAGCAGCGCCTACCAGGGGACAACTAATGAAAAACTGTTTTTT. It encodes CASSAYQGTTNEKLFF.

CDR3 amino acids: CASSGWTGGAYEQYF. In DNA form, the CDR3 reads TGTGCCAGCAGTGGATGGACAGGGGGAGCCTACGAGCAGTACTTC. V is TRBV27 and J is TRBJ2-7; 10 bases match TRBD1. The V gene's germline CDR1 is MNHEY and CDR2 SMNVEV (reference sequence). The J segment lost 2 bases and the V segment lost 5 bases, leaving 6 bases of the junction unmatched. The CDR3 has 15 amino acids.

The gene calls are TRBV27 and TRBJ2-5, with D uncertain. The CDR3 covers 11 residues. The V end was cut by 5 bases, the J end by 5 bases, with 6 bases between. The germline V gene encodes CDR1 MNHEY and CDR2 SMNVEV (reference sequence). CDR3 bases: TGTGCCAGCAGTAACCGGGAGACCCAGTACTTC. Translated: CASSNRETQYF.

This clone appeared once. The chain joins TRBV9 to TRBJ1-1; tentative D call: TRBD1 (5 bases). Germline-derived CDR1 and CDR2 are SGDLS and YYNGEE. This CDR3 contains 14 residues. Trimming stripped 0 bases from V and 3 bases from J, with 9 bases between. The CDR3 is CASSVATGDTEAFF. The CDR3 region has the DNA TGTGCCAGCAGCGTAGCGACGGGGGACACTGAAGCTTTCTTT.